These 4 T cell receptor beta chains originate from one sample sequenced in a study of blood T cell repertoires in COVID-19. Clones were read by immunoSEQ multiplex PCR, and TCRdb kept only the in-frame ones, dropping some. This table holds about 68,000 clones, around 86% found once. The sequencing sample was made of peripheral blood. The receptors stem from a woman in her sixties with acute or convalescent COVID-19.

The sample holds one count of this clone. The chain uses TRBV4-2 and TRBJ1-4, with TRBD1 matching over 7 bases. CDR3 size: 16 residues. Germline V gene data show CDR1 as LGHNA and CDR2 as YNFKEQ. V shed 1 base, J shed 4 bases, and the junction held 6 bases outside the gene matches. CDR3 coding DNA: TGTGCCAGCAGCCAAGGGGGTAACAGGGGTAATGAAAAACTGTTTTTT. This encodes CASSQGGNRGNEKLFF.

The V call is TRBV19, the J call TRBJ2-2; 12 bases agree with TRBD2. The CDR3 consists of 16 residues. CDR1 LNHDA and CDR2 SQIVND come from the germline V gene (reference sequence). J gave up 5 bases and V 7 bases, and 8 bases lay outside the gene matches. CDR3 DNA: TGTGCCAGTAACCGACTAGCGGGAGTTGGAACCGGGGAGCTGTTTTTT. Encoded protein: CASNRLAGVGTGELFF.

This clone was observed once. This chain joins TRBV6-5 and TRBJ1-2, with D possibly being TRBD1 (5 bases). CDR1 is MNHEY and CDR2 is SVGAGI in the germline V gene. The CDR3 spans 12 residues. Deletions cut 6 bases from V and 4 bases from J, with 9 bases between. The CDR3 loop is CASRGPPYGYTF. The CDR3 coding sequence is TGTGCCAGCAGGGGGCCCCCCTATGGCTACACCTTC.

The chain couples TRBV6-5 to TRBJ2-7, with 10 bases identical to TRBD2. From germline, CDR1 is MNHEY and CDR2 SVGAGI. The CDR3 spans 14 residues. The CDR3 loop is CAVTRTSGSYEQYF. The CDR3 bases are TGTGCAGTCACTAGGACTAGCGGTTCCTACGAGCAGTACTTC.